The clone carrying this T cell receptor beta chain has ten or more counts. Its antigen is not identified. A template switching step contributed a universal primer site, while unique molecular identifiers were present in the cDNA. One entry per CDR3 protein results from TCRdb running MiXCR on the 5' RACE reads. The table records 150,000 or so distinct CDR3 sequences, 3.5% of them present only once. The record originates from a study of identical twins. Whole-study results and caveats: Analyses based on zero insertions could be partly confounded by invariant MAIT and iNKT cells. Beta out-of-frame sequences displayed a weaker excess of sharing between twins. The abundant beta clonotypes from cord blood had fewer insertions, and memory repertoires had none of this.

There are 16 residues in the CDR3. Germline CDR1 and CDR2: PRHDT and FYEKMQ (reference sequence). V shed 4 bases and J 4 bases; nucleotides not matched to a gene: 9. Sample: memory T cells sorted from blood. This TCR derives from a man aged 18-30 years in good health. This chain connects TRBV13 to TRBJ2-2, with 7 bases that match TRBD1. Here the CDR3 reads CASSSAGAGGTGELFF. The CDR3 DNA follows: TGTGCCAGCAGCTCAGCCGGGGCAGGGGGCACCGGGGAGCTGTTTTTT.